This TCR beta chain was identified during a study of blood T cell repertoires in COVID-19. V shed 2 bases and J shed 8 bases, with 12 bases lying between them. Germline values: CDR1 LGHDT, CDR2 YNNKEL (reference sequence). The CDR3 has 13 amino acids. Cohort 3 recovered donors had two negative PCRs, clearance, or symptom resolution. The protocol was immunoSEQ multiplex PCR, while the TCRdb copy is restricted to in-frame clones and leaves out a portion. Among approximately 220,000 clones listed, approximately 81% were seen once. This receptor was identified in a man aged 40-50 years who had recovered from COVID-19. Sequencing was carried out using PBMCs or T cells enriched from blood (not recorded which). The V call is TRBV3-1 (or the pseudogene TRBV3-2), the J call TRBJ1-1; tentatively, D is TRBD1 (5 bases). The CDR3 bases are TGTGCCAGCAGCCAATGGGGGGAAGTAGAAGCTTTCTTT. Translating gives CASSQWGEVEAFF.